Below are 18 T cell receptor beta chains sequenced from a single sample in a study of blood T cell repertoires in COVID-19. Sequencing was performed with immunoSEQ multiplex PCR; in TCRdb, only in-frame clones are kept and a portion is missing. Of 120,000 or so clones in the sample, roughly 74% were seen once. Specimen: peripheral blood. Receptors originate from a man aged 55 to 70 with acute or convalescent COVID-19.

This chain uses TRBV7-2 with TRBJ2-1, with 7 bases aligning to TRBD2. The trim removed 4 bases at V and 1 base at J, leaving 7 bases unmatched. This CDR3 contains 16 residues. CDR1 and CDR2 from the germline V gene are SGHTA and FQGNSA. The CDR3 loop is CASSSKRGKSYNEQFF. CDR3 DNA: TGTGCCAGCAGCTCTAAGCGGGGAAAGTCCTACAATGAGCAGTTCTTC.

J is TRBJ1-2 and V is TRBV20-1; D is unclear. The CDR3 consists of 11 residues. V shed 4 bases and J shed 5 bases, with 8 bases lying between them. Germline CDR1 reads DFQATT; CDR2 reads SNEGSKA (reference sequence). For the CDR3, the DNA is TGCAGTGCTACCACGGGGTATGGCTACACCTTC. Translation gives CSATTGYGYTF.

A few counts support this clone. The V and J genes are TRBV2 and TRBJ2-5; no clear D. The CDR3 is made up of 12 amino acids. Germline CDR1 and CDR2: SNHLY and FYNNEI. V was clipped by 6 bases and J by 5 bases, with 10 bases between them. CDR3 sequence: CASSFVEETQYF. CDR3 nucleotides: TGTGCCAGCAGCTTTGTCGAGGAGACCCAGTACTTC.

Note on this clone: A read error may account for a junction end that differs from germline. V is TRBV2 and J is TRBJ1-1, with no clear D. Per germline, CDR1 SNHLY and CDR2 FYNNEI. CDR3 length: 13 residues. CDR3 sequence: CASCEGAGTEAFF. For the CDR3, the DNA is TGTGCCAGCTGTGAGGGAGCGGGGACTGAAGCTTTCTTT.

This clone has a single count. The chain employs TRBV28 and TRBJ2-7, with a possible D match to TRBD1 (6 bases). V gave up 6 bases and J gave up 3 bases, with 24 bases separating them. The CDR3 is made up of 17 amino acids. Germline V gives CDR1 MDHEN, CDR2 SYDVKM. The CDR3 region has the DNA TGTGCCAGCAGGCCGACACTCGACAGGTTAGATAGCTACGAGCAGTACTTC. Residues: CASRPTLDRLDSYEQYF.

This chain uses TRBV4-1 with TRBJ2-7; a weak D match, TRBD1 (6 bases). V gave up 6 bases and J gave up 3 bases, with 15 bases separating them. Germline V gene data show CDR1 as MGHRA and CDR2 as YSYEKL. The CDR3 is made up of 14 amino acids. In DNA, the CDR3 is TGCGCCAGCAGTAGGCAGGGGACCGGCTACGAGCAGTACTTC. Translation gives CASSRQGTGYEQYF.

This clone was picked up a small number of times. V gene TRBV27 combines with J gene TRBJ2-7; 10 bases line up with TRBD2. V lost 2 bases and J lost 3; bases outside the gene matches: 13. Germline CDR1 is MNHEY and CDR2 is SMNVEV (reference sequence). The CDR3 sequence is 18 residues long. The CDR3 here is CASSLKHASASGSYEQYF. In DNA, the CDR3 is TGTGCCAGCAGTTTAAAGCACGCATCGGCTAGCGGGAGCTACGAGCAGTACTTC.

J is TRBJ2-7 and V is TRBV11-1; a possible D gene is TRBD1 (5 bases). The CDR3 is 14 amino acids. Germline CDR1 is SGHAT and CDR2 is FQDESV (reference sequence). V was clipped by 0 bases and J by 6 bases, with 12 bases between them. CDR3 coding DNA: TGTGCCAGCAGCTTAGCAGGGGCCCTTCTCGAGCAGTACTTC. This codes for CASSLAGALLEQYF.

The chain links TRBV18 to TRBJ2-7; D is undetermined. V was shortened by 5 bases and J by 5 bases, with 16 bases between the two germline ends. The CDR3 runs 14 residues. CDR1 is KGHSH, CDR2 LQKENI, per germline. The CDR3 DNA sequence: TGTGCCAGCTCAGCCCTTCAGTCGCGGCACGAGCAGTACTTC. Translating gives CASSALQSRHEQYF.

V usage is TRBV6-5 and J usage is TRBJ1-6; a possible D gene is TRBD1 (5 bases). Germline-derived CDR1 and CDR2 are MNHEY and SVGAGI. The CDR3 sequence is 13 residues long. V was trimmed by 7 bases and J by 5 bases, leaving 9 bases between them. CDR3 sequence: CASNQGHNSPLHF. In DNA form, the CDR3 reads TGTGCCAGCAACCAGGGTCATAATTCACCCCTCCACTTT.

CDR3 loop: CASSYRTRDEQFF. The CDR3 DNA sequence: TGTGCCAGCAGTTACCGGACTAGGGATGAGCAGTTCTTC. This chain uses TRBV6-5 with TRBJ2-1; the match to TRBD2 covers 7 bases. V lost 2 bases to trimming and J lost 8 bases; unmatched junction nucleotides: 3. Per germline, CDR1 MNHEY and CDR2 SVGAGI. The CDR3 has 13 amino acids.

The chain links TRBV6-5 to TRBJ2-3, with 8 nucleotides matching TRBD2. Per the germline V gene, CDR1 is MNHEY and CDR2 is SVGAGI. The junction had 8 bases not matched to a gene; V was cut back by 5 bases and J by 7 bases. This CDR3 has 14 residues. In DNA, the CDR3 is TGTGCCAGCAGTCAGGCCGGGGGGGAATATACGCAGTATTTT. Translated, it gives CASSQAGGEYTQYF.

This clone appeared once. The V and J genes are TRBV6-5 and TRBJ2-1; 14 nucleotides agree with TRBD2. The CDR3 runs 15 residues. Germline V gene sequence: CDR1 MNHEY, CDR2 SVGAGI. The V gene end was trimmed by 6 bases and the J gene end by 8 bases; junction bases not matched to a gene: 6. CDR3 amino acids: CASRRTSGGLDEQFF. The DNA for the CDR3 is TGTGCCAGCAGAAGGACTAGCGGGGGGTTGGATGAGCAGTTCTTC.

The CDR3 loop reads CASSITGGGNQPQHF. In DNA form, the CDR3 reads TGTGCCAGTAGTATTACAGGGGGAGGCAATCAGCCCCAGCATTTT. The rearrangement uses TRBV19 and TRBJ1-5, with 8 bases identical to TRBD1. J gave up 2 bases and V 3 bases, and 3 bases lay outside the gene matches. CDR1 is LNHDA, CDR2 SQIVND, per germline (reference sequence). This CDR3 region has 15 residues.

This rearrangement joins TRBV19 to TRBJ1-4; D is unclear. CDR3 length: 14 residues. The V end lost 6 bases, the J end lost 7 bases, and 15 bases lay between the germline ends. Germline CDR1 LNHDA, CDR2 SQIVND (reference sequence). CDR3 sequence (DNA): TGTGCCAGTAGAATAACGGCGAGGGCTGAAAAACTGTTTTTT. Amino acid sequence: CASRITARAEKLFF.

This chain connects TRBV5-8 to TRBJ2-6; D may be TRBD2 (5 bases). Trimming left V 7 bases short and J 2 bases short, with 10 bases between. CDR1 and CDR2 (germline): SGHTS, YDEGEE. The length of the CDR3 is 14 residues. Here the CDR3 reads CASGSGTGANVLTF. The CDR3 DNA reads TGTGCCAGCGGTTCGGGAACTGGGGCCAACGTCCTGACTTTC.

This rearrangement joins TRBV7-3 to TRBJ2-3; a weak D match, TRBD1 (5 bases). Germline V CDR1 and CDR2: SGHTA, FQGTGA. V was clipped by 3 bases and J by 4 bases, with 14 bases between them. The CDR3 has 15 amino acids. Here the CDR3 DNA reads TGTGCCAGCAGCTTGACAGACAGTTGGGCAGATACGCAGTATTTT. Its protein product is CASSLTDSWADTQYF. Full variable domain (missing parts from reference TRBV7-3 and TRBJ2-3): GAGVSQTPSNKVTEKGKYVELRCDPISGHTALYWYRQSLGQGPEFLIYFQGTGAADDSGLPNDRFFAVRPEGSVSTLKIQRTERGDSAVYLCASSLTDSWADTQYFGPGTRLTVL.

This chain links TRBV30 with TRBJ2-1; 14 bases are a match to TRBD2. V was pared by 3 bases and J by 9 bases, with 7 bases of the junction left unmatched. The CDR3 loop spans 15 amino acids. The germline V gene has CDR1 GTSNPN and CDR2 SVGIG (reference sequence). CDR3 bases: TGTGCCTGGAGCTCGGGACTAGCGGGAGTCCCTGAGCAGTTCTTC. It translates to CAWSSGLAGVPEQFF.